This is a list of T cell receptor beta chains from one sample in a study of cytomegalovirus exposure and HLA in healthy donors. Profiling relied on immunoSEQ multiplex PCR, and the TCRdb table lists in-frame clones only, not all of them. The data contain approximately 160,000 clones, about 84% of them seen just once; the ten biggest clones take up 1% to 1.5%. Sample: PBMCs. The receptors were gathered from a man in his fifties or sixties in good health and CMV-seropositive. Each CDR3 is given with its conserved first and last residue. Fields, in order: clone size, D gene, J gene, V gene, CDR3 DNA, CDR3 protein. The D gene is left open where the match is weak. A row's size may be missing; if present it is once, few, many or a size class.

once	TRBD2	TRBJ2-1	TRBV4-3	TGCGCCAGCAGCCAAGTTTGGCTAGCGGAGATCAATGAGCAGTTCTTC	CASSQVWLAEINEQFF
-	TRBD1	TRBJ2-5	TRBV5-1	TGCGCCAGCAGCTCACAGGGGGCAGAGACCCAGTACTTC	CASSSQGAETQYF
-	-	TRBJ2-3	TRBV30	TGTGCCTGGAGTGTACAGAGTAGCACAGATACGCAGTATTTT	CAWSVQSSTDTQYF
-	-	TRBJ1-2	TRBV19	TGTGCCAGTAGTATGAACAGCAACTATGGCTACACCTTC	CASSMNSNYGYTF
-	-	TRBJ1-1	TRBV19	TGTGCCAGTAGTATGGGCAGTGTTCTGTCTGAAGCTTTCTTT	CASSMGSVLSEAFF
-	-	TRBJ1-2	TRBV18	TGTGCCAGCTCACCTGCGGGAGCTAACTATGGCTACACCTTC	CASSPAGANYGYTF
-	-	TRBJ1-5	TRBV19	TGTGCCAGTAGCCCCGGGACCGGGACTTCCGCTGCGTCCCAGCATTTT	CASSPGTGTSAASQHF
-	TRBD1	TRBJ1-4	TRBV6-1	TGTGCCAGCAGTGAATATGGGACAGGGAATGAAAAACTGTTTTTT	CASSEYGTGNEKLFF
-	TRBD1	TRBJ1-5	TRBV6-1	TGTGCCAGCAGTCCTCAGGGGGATCAGCCCCAGCATTTT	CASSPQGDQPQHF
-	-	TRBJ1-1	TRBV30	TGTGCCTGGAGCAAAGCGGGGAACACTGAAGCTTTCTTT	CAWSKAGNTEAFF
-	TRBD2	TRBJ2-1	TRBV4-2	TGTGCCAGCAGCCGACAAGACCTTAGCGGGGGGGATTACAATGAGCAGTTCTTC	CASSRQDLSGGDYNEQFF
once	-	TRBJ2-5	TRBV6-5	TGTACCAGCAGCCGAACGAGGGAAGAGACCCAGTACTTC	CTSSRTREETQYF
-	TRBD2	TRBJ2-1	TRBV5-1	TGCGCCAGCAGCTTGGCCGCTAGCGGGGGGTACAATGAGCAGTTCTTC	CASSLAASGGYNEQFF
-	-	TRBJ1-5	TRBV6-6	TGTGCCAGCAGGTCGAATCAGCCCCAGCATTTT	CASRSNQPQHF
-	TRBD2	TRBJ2-1	TRBV28	TGTGCCAGCAGCCTACTCGGGGGGAGCTCCTACAATGAGCAGTTCTTC	CASSLLGGSSYNEQFF
-	TRBD2	TRBJ2-7	TRBV6-5	TGTGCCAGCAGCCCTCCGGGAGGCAGAGCCCACGAGCAGTACTTC	CASSPPGGRAHEQYF
-	-	TRBJ2-1	TRBV2	TGTGCCAGCAGAAACTTCTTTGAGCAGTTCTTC	CASRNFFEQFF
-	-	TRBJ1-2	TRBV6-5	TGTGCCAGCAGTTACTCTTCTCCAGGGTCATCCTATGGCTACACCTTC	CASSYSSPGSSYGYTF
-	-	TRBJ2-3	TRBV9	TGTGCCAGCAGCCCGTCTAAGGATACGCAGTATTTT	CASSPSKDTQYF
-	-	TRBJ1-5	TRBV7-2	TGTGCCAGCAGCTCGCGGGGCGGCCAGCCCCAGCATTTT	CASSSRGGQPQHF
-	-	TRBJ2-1	TRBV5-1	TGCGCCAGCAGCCCACAGGAGTACAATGAGCAGTTCTTC	CASSPQEYNEQFF
-	-	TRBJ1-2	TRBV6-6	TGTGCCAGCAGTTACACTTACAGGGATGGCTACACCTTC	CASSYTYRDGYTF
-	TRBD1	TRBJ1-1	TRBV28	TGTGCCAGCAGTTCCGGACAGGCGAACACTGAAGCTTTCTTT	CASSSGQANTEAFF
-	TRBD1	TRBJ1-5	TRBV5-1	TGCGCCAGCAGCCCACAGGGGGCTAGTCAGCCCCAGCATTTT	CASSPQGASQPQHF
-	-	TRBJ2-2	TRBV19	TGTGCCAGTAGTCGTAGCGGGGAGCTGTTTTTT	CASSRSGELFF
-	-	TRBJ2-7	TRBV20-1	TGCAGTGCTAGAGATCGAGGCCTGCAGTACTTC	CSARDRGLQYF
-	TRBD2	TRBJ2-3	TRBV9	TGTGCCAGCGGGAGCGGGAGCTTCACAGATACGCAGTATTTT	CASGSGSFTDTQYF
-	-	TRBJ2-2	TRBV11-3	TGTGCCAGCAGCTCTACAGGGGGGGGGACCGGGGAGCTGTTTTTT	CASSSTGGGTGELFF
-	-	TRBJ2-4	TRBV6-5	TGTGCCAGCAGTCTAGGTATTGAAGCCAAAAACATTCAGTACTTC	CASSLGIEAKNIQYF
-	-	TRBJ1-5	TRBV6-1	TGTGCCAGCAGTGAAGGGCTTTGGGGGGCCCAGCATTTT	CASSEGLWGAQHF
once	-	TRBJ2-5	TRBV18	TGTGCCAGCTCACCACAGCGGGCCTTCCAAGAGACCCAGTACTTC	CASSPQRAFQETQYF
-	TRBD1	TRBJ1-4	TRBV6-5	TGTGCCAGCAGGTTCTCAGGGGGCGCGGTGGAAAAACTGTTTTTT	CASRFSGGAVEKLFF
few	TRBD2	TRBJ2-1	TRBV5-1	TGCGCCAGCAGAGAGCGGGAGAAGTCCTACAATGAGCAGTTCTTC	CASREREKSYNEQFF
-	-	TRBJ1-5	TRBV28	TGTGCCAGCAGTTACGGGGGGAACAGCAATCAGCCCCAGCATTTT	CASSYGGNSNQPQHF
-	TRBD1	TRBJ1-2	TRBV7-9	TGTGCCAGCAGCAAGGGACAGACTAACTATGGTTACACCTTC	CASSKGQTNYGYTF
-	-	TRBJ2-5	TRBV6-1	TGTGCCAGCAGTGAAGATCTAGTCGACGAGACCCAGTACTTC	CASSEDLVDETQYF
once	-	TRBJ1-3	TRBV5-1	TGCACCAGCAGCTCCGGGATCCGAAACACCATATATTTT	CTSSSGIRNTIYF
-	-	TRBJ2-5	TRBV6-1	TGTGCCAGCAGGGACATGCGGGGGCGGGAGACCCAGTACTTC	CASRDMRGRETQYF
once	TRBD2	TRBJ2-1	TRBV28	TGTGCCAGCAGCTCAATCGTAGGACTAGCGGGAGTCAATGAGCAGTTCTTC	CASSSIVGLAGVNEQFF
-	TRBD1	TRBJ2-1	TRBV11-3	TGTGCCAGCAGCCCCCAGGGACAGGGGGGTGAGCAGTTCTTC	CASSPQGQGGEQFF
-	-	TRBJ2-7	TRBV9	TGTGCCAGCAGCCCTACTAGCCTCGGGTCCTACGAGCAGTACTTC	CASSPTSLGSYEQYF
-	TRBD2	TRBJ2-1	TRBV11-2	TGTGCCAGCAGCTTAGTAGCGGGAGGGACCTACAATGAGCAGTTCTTC	CASSLVAGGTYNEQFF
-	TRBD1	TRBJ1-5	TRBV2	TGTGCCAGCAGGCGGACAGGGAATCAGCCCCAGCATTTT	CASRRTGNQPQHF
-	TRBD1	TRBJ2-3	TRBV6-5	TGTGCCAGCAGGGACAGGGGGCTATCAGATACGCAGTATTTT	CASRDRGLSDTQYF
-	-	TRBJ2-3	TRBV7-6	TGTGCCAGCAGCTCGGGGTCGGAGTTTCGTACTCATACGCAGTATTTT	CASSSGSEFRTHTQYF
-	TRBD1	TRBJ1-2	TRBV29-1	TGCAGCGTTGAACGGACAGGAAGCTATGGCTACACCTTC	CSVERTGSYGYTF
few	TRBD1	TRBJ2-1	TRBV27	TGTGCCAGCAGTTCCCGGGACAGGGCACACAATGAGCAGTTCTTC	CASSSRDRAHNEQFF
-	-	TRBJ1-1	TRBV6-6	TGTGCCAGCAGCAAACGGGGGACTGAAGCTTTCTTT	CASSKRGTEAFF
few	TRBD1	TRBJ2-1	TRBV28	TGTGCCAGCCAGGGGGGACAGGGCTTCTACAATGAGCAGTTCTTC	CASQGGQGFYNEQFF
-	TRBD2	TRBJ2-7	TRBV28	TGTGCCAGCAGTTCGACGGGGCGGGGGAGCTCCTACGAGCAGTACTTC	CASSSTGRGSSYEQYF